The present TCR beta chain was sequenced within a study of somatic mutations in cytotoxic T cells in rheumatoid arthritis. Study information: After diagnosis, patient blood (about 30 ml EDTA) was drawn right away, before any treatment was given. Study-level results: CD8+ T-cell clonality showed no significant difference between rheumatoid arthritis patients and age-matched healthy controls. There were about an eighth of the roughly 65 patients in whom the largest CD8+ clone exceeded 20% of CD8+ cells.

Libraries were prepared by immunoSEQ multiplex PCR; TCRdb keeps only in-frame clonotypes and omits some of them. The profile covers about 7,400 clones, with 75% to 90% appearing a single time and roughly 27% taken by the ten largest. About this clone: Its antigen is not identified.

Positive magnetic bead selection, which isolated the CD4+ and CD8+ cells, was followed by a flow cytometry check of purity. Germline V gene sequence: CDR1 MNHEY, CDR2 SVGAGI. The CDR3 is made up of 16 amino acids. V shed 2 bases and J shed 3 bases, with 16 bases lying between them. This clonotype was obtained from a woman in her 70s with rheumatoid arthritis. Sample: CD8+ T cells sorted from blood. The rearrangement joins TRBV6-5 to TRBJ1-1, with a tentative D call TRBD1 (5 bases). The CDR3 loop is CASSYGGIGTYTEAFF. The CDR3, as DNA: TGTGCCAGCAGTTACGGGGGGATTGGCACTTACACTGAAGCTTTCTTT.